The 13 T cell receptor beta chains given below trace back to one sample, sequenced in a study of neurological immune-mediated disorders (dated by TCRdb to the late 2010s). Library preparation employed 5' RACE. Sequencing took place on an Illumina HiSeq 2500. TCRdb reanalyzed the raw reads on its own, using fastp at Q25 for trimming and MiXCR for clone calling, and kept in-frame beta chains. Entries that share a CDR3 protein sequence are merged under the most common genes and DNA. The sample includes about 120,000 distinct CDR3 sequences, with roughly 3.2% observed a single time. The ten largest account for around 1.2% of the sample. Sequencing was done on a sample of PBMCs. All receptors derive from a woman aged 25 to 39 with multiple sclerosis.

At least ten counts were recorded for this clonotype. The chain has TRBV20-1 and TRBJ1-6; TRBD1 agrees at 10 bases. CDR3 length: 17 amino acids. Germline values: CDR1 DFQATT, CDR2 SNEGSKA (reference sequence). With 0 bases clipped from V and 7 bases from J, the junction kept 9 bases outside the gene matches. The CDR3 region is CSARDELGQGENSPLHF. The CDR3 nucleotides are TGCAGTGCTAGAGATGAATTAGGACAGGGGGAGAATTCACCCCTCCACTTT.

This clonotype was detected ten times or more. The V call is TRBV12-3 or TRBV12-4, the J call TRBJ1-2; possible D gene TRBD1, 5 bases. This CDR3 region has 13 residues. V was shortened by 5 bases and J by 7 bases, with 14 bases between the two germline ends. CDR3 coding DNA: TGTGCCAGCAGTATTCGGGGGATTTTTGGCTACACCTTC. This encodes CASSIRGIFGYTF.

There are many counts of this clonotype. The gene calls are TRBV9 and TRBJ1-6; 8 nucleotides match TRBD1. Germline CDR1 SGDLS, CDR2 YYNGEE. The V and J ends lost 3 bases and 10 bases, in that order; junction bases with no gene match: 3. The CDR3 sequence is 13 residues long. The CDR3 region has the DNA TGTGCCAGCAGCGCGGACAGGGTCTCACCCCTCCACTTT. This translates into CASSADRVSPLHF.

This clonotype was recorded at least ten times. The chain is built from TRBV11-2 and TRBJ2-7; possible D gene TRBD2, 5 bases. Between the trimmed V and J ends, which lost 5 bases and 3 bases, there was a span of 8 bases. From germline, CDR1 is SGHAT and CDR2 FQNNGV. The CDR3 contains 12 residues. CDR3 residues: CASSPSGYEQYF. CDR3 DNA: TGTGCCAGCAGCCCGAGCGGCTACGAGCAGTACTTC.

This clonotype has at least ten counts. V gene TRBV3-1 combines with J gene TRBJ1-1, with TRBD1 matching over 9 bases. The germline V gene encodes CDR1 LGHDT and CDR2 YNNKEL (reference sequence). V trimming: 3 bases; J trimming: 1 base; junction bases outside the gene matches: 3. The CDR3 is 15 amino acids. CDR3 in DNA: TGTGCCAGCAGCCAGCCGGGACAGGGGAACACTGAAGCTTTCTTT. This codes for CASSQPGQGNTEAFF.

The sample holds many counts of this clonotype. The chain is built from TRBV21-1 and TRBJ2-1; TRBD2, as called in the table, went unchecked against the DNA. TRBV21-1 is an annotated pseudogene. This CDR3 contains 20 residues. The DNA for the CDR3 is TGTGCCAGCAGCACCCCGGGGGTAGCGGGAGGGCCCGACCGTCGCAATGAGCAGTTCTTC. Translated, it gives CASSTPGVAGGPDRRNEQFF.

This clonotype appeared many times. V and J are TRBV5-1 and TRBJ1-1, with 8 bases aligning to TRBD1. CDR3 length: 13 amino acids. With 2 bases clipped from V and 8 bases from J, the junction kept 5 bases outside the gene matches. In germline, CDR1 is SGHRS, CDR2 YFSETQ. CDR3 in DNA: TGCGCCAGCAGCTTTCCGGGACAGGAGGAAGCTTTCTTT. Encoded protein: CASSFPGQEEAFF.

This clonotype has at least ten counts. The genes are TRBV7-9 and TRBJ2-3, with D possibly called TRBD1 or TRBD2 (5 bases each). V lost 8 bases, J lost 6 bases, and 15 bases lay in between. CDR1 and CDR2 from the germline V gene are SEHNR and FQNEAQ (reference sequence). This CDR3 region has 13 residues. Here the CDR3 reads CASGRQGDDTQYF. The CDR3 nucleotides read TGTGCCAGCGGGCGGCAGGGAGACGATACGCAGTATTTT.

This clonotype showed up many times. The chain is built from TRBV18 and TRBJ2-7; D may match TRBD1 or TRBD2 (5 bases each). CDR3 length: 13 amino acids. Germline values: CDR1 KGHSH, CDR2 LQKENI. The V end lost 3 bases, the J end lost 2 bases, and 8 bases lay between the germline ends. The CDR3 DNA reads TGTGCCAGCTCACCGAGGGACCCCTACGAGCAGTACTTC. Amino acid sequence: CASSPRDPYEQYF.

This clonotype was recorded at least ten times. The CDR3, as DNA: TGTGCCAGCAGCCCCAGGGGGACTTACACAGATACGCAGTATTTT. It yields the protein CASSPRGTYTDTQYF. J is TRBJ2-3 and V is TRBV7-2; TRBD1 is a possible D gene (7 bases). The germline V and J ends were trimmed by 5 bases and 2 bases, with 14 bases remaining between them. The germline V gene has CDR1 SGHTA and CDR2 FQGNSA. The CDR3 is made up of 15 amino acids. Filled out from reference TRBV7-2 and TRBJ2-3, the complete variable domain reads GAGVSQSPSNKVTEKGKDVELRCDPISGHTALYWYRQSLGQGLEFLIYFQGNSAPDKSGLPSDRFSAERTGGSVSTLTIQRTQQEDSAVYLCASSPRGTYTDTQYFGPGTRLTVL.

This clonotype appeared many times. The V gene is TRBV5-1, the J gene TRBJ2-6; D gene uncertain. This CDR3 is built from 17 residues. CDR1 is SGHRS and CDR2 is YFSETQ in the germline V gene. Deletions cut 2 bases from V and 2 bases from J, with 14 bases between. The DNA of the CDR3 is TGCGCCAGCAGCTTTAGGACCAACTCTGCTGGGGCCAACGTCCTGACTTTC. Amino acids: CASSFRTNSAGANVLTF. Together with reference TRBV5-1 and TRBJ2-6, the CDR3 gives the full variable domain: KAGVTQTPRYLIKTRGQQVTLSCSPISGHRSVSWYQQTPGQGLQFLFEYFSETQRNKGNFPGRFSGRQFSNSRSEMNVSTLELGDSALYLCASSFRTNSAGANVLTFGAGSRLTVL.

This clonotype was picked up many times. The genes are TRBV12-3 or TRBV12-4 and TRBJ1-2; 9 bases line up with TRBD1. V was pared by 8 bases and J by 5 bases, with 9 bases of the junction left unmatched. CDR3 length: 14 amino acids. CDR3 residues: CASGTGLDLYGYTF. The CDR3, as DNA: TGTGCCAGCGGGACAGGGCTCGACCTTTATGGCTACACCTTC.

In its sample, this clonotype was seen a few times. With a much larger clone just one base away, this may be a read error. This chain links TRBV20-1 with TRBJ2-7; the D gene is possibly TRBD1 (5 bases). The V and J ends lost 3 bases and 4 bases respectively, with 16 bases between them. The CDR3 has 14 amino acids. Germline values: CDR1 DFQATT, CDR2 SNEGSKA (reference sequence). The CDR3 sequence: CSASRRKGKYEQYF. The CDR3 bases are TGCAGTGCTAGTCGACGAAAGGGGAAGTACGAGCAGTACTTC.